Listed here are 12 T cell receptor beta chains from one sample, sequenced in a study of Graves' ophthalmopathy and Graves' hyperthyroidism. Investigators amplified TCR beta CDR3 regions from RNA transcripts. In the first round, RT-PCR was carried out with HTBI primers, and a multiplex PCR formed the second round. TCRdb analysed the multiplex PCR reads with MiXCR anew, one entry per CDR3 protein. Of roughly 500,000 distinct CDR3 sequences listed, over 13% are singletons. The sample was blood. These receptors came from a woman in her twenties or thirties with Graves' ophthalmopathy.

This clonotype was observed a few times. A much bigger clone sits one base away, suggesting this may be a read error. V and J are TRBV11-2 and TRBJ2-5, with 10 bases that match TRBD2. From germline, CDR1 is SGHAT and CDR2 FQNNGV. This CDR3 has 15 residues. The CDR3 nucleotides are TGTGCCAGCAGCTTAGTAGCTAGCGGGGGAGAGACCAAGTACTTC. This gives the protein CASSLVASGGETKYF.

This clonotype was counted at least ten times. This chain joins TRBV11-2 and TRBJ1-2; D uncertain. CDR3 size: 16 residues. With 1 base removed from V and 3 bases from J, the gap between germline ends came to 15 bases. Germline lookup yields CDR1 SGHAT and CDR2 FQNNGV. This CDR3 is CASSLGGLRADYGYTF. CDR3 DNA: TGTGCCAGCAGCTTAGGAGGTCTAAGAGCCGACTATGGCTACACCTTC.

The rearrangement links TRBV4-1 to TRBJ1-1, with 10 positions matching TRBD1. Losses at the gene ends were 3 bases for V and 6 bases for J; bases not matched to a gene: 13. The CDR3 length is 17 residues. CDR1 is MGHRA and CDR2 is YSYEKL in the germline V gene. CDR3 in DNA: TGCGCCAGCAGCCACGCCGGACCGGGACAGGGGTTCGCTGAAGCTTTCTTT. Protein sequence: CASSHAGPGQGFAEAFF.

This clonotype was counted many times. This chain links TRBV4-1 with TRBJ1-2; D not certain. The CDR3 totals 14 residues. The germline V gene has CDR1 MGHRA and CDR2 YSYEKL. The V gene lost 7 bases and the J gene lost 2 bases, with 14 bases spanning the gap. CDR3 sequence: CASNIVGSNYGYTF. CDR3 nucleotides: TGCGCCAGCAACATCGTCGGATCCAACTATGGCTACACCTTC.

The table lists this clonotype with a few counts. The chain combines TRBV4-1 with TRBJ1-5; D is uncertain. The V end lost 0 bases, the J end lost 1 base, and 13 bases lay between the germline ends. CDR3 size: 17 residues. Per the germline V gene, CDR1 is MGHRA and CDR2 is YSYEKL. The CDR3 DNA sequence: TGCGCCAGCAGCCAAGAAGAGGGCAGGCGGAGCAATCAGCCCCAGCATTTT. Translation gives CASSQEEGRRSNQPQHF.

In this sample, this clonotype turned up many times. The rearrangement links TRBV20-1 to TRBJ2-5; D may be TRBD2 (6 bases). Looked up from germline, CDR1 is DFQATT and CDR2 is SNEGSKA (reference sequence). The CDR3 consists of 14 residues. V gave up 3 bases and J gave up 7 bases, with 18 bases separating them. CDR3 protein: CSARGPGTEGTQYF. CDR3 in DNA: TGCAGTGCTAGGGGCCCCGGGACGGAGGGGACCCAGTACTTC.

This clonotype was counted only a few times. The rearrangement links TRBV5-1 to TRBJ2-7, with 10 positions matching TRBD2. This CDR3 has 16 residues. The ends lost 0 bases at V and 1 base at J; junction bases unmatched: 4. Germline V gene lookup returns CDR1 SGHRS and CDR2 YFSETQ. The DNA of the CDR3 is TGCGCCAGCAGCTTGGGGCTAGCGGGGGAATCCTACGAGCAGTACTTC. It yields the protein CASSLGLAGESYEQYF.

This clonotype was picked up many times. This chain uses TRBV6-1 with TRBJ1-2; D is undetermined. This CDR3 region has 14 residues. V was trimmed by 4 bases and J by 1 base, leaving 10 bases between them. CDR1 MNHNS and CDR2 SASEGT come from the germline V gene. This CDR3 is CASSARPINYGYTF. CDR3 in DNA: TGTGCCAGCAGTGCCCGGCCTATTAACTATGGCTACACCTTC.

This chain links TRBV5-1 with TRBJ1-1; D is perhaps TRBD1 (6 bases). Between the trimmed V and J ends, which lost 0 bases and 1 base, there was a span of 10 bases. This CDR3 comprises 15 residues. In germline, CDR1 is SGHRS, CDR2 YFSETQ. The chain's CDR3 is CASSLAVGGNTEAFF. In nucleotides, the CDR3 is TGCGCCAGCAGCTTGGCCGTAGGGGGGAACACTGAAGCTTTCTTT. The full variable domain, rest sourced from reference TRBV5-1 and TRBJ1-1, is KAGVTQTPRYLIKTRGQQVTLSCSPISGHRSVSWYQQTPGQGLQFLFEYFSETQRNKGNFPGRFSGRQFSNSRSEMNVSTLELGDSALYLCASSLAVGGNTEAFFGQGTRLTVV.

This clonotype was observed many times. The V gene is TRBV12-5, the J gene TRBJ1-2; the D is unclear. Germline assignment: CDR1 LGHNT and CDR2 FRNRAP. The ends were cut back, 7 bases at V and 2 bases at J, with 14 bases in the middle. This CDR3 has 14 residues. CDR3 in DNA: TGTGCTAGTGATTATCGCCCTCTCAACTATGGCTACACCTTC. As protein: CASDYRPLNYGYTF.

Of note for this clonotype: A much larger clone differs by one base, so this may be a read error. In DNA, the CDR3 is TGTGCCAGCAGTTACTCGTACCGGGGTAGGAACACTGAAGCTTGCTTT. Protein sequence: CASSYSYRGRNTEACF. The chain employs TRBV6-5 and TRBJ1-1; D is uncertain. Germline CDR1 MNHEY, CDR2 SVGAGI. The CDR3 runs 16 residues.

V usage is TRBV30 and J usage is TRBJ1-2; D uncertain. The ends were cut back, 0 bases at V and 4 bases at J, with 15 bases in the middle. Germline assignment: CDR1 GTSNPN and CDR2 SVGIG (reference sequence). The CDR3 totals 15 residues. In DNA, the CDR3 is TGTGCCTGGAGTGTTGGAGCCGACTCGGCCTATGGCTACACCTTC. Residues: CAWSVGADSAYGYTF.